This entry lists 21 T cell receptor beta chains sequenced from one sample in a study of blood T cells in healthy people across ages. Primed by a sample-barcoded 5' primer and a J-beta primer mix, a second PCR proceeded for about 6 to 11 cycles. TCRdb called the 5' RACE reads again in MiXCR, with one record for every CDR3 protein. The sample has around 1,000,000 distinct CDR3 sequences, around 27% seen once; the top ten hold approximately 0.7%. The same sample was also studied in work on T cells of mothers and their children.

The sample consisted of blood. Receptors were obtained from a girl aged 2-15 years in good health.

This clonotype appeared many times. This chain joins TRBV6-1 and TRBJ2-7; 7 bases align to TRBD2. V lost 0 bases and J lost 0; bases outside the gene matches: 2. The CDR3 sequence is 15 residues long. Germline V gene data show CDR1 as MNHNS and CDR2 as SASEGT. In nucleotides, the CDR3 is TGTGCCAGCAGTGAAGCGCCTAGCGGCTCCTACGAGCAGTACTTC. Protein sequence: CASSEAPSGSYEQYF.

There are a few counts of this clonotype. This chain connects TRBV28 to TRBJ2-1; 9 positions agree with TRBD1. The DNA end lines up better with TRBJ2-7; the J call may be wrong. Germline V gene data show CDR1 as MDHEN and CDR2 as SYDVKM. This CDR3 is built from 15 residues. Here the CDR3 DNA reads TGTGCCAGCAGTTGGACAGGGGCGAGCTCCTACGAGCAGTACTTC. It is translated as CASSWTGASSYEQYF.

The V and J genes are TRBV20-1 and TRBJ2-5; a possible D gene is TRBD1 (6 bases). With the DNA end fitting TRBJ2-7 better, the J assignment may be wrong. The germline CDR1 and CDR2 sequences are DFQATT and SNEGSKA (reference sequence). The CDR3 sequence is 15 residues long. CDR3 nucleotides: TGCAGTGCTATAAACCAGGGGACACTCTCTTACGAGCAGTACTTC. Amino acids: CSAINQGTLSYEQYF.

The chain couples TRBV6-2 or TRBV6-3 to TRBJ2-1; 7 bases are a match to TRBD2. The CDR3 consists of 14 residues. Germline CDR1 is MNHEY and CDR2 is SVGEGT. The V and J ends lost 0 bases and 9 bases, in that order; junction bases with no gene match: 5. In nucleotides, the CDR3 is TGTGCCAGCAGTTACTCGGTTGGCGGGAGTGAGCAGTTCTTC. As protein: CASSYSVGGSEQFF.

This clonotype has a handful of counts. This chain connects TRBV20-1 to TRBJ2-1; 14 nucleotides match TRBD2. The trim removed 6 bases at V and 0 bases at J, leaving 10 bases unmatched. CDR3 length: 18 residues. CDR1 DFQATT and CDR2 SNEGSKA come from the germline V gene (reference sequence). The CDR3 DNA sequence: TGCAGTGCCACGGGACTAGCGGGAGCTCTTTACTCCTACAATGAGCAGTTCTTC. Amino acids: CSATGLAGALYSYNEQFF.

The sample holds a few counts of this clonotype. CDR3 loop: CASSHGSGDVAQYF. CDR3 sequence (DNA): TGTGCCAGCAGCCACGGTAGCGGGGATGTGGCCCAGTACTTC. The chain is built from TRBV6-5 and TRBJ2-5, with 8 positions matching TRBD2. Germline CDR1 reads MNHEY; CDR2 reads SVGAGI. The CDR3 spans 14 residues. V was pared by 6 bases and J by 9 bases, with 12 bases of the junction left unmatched.

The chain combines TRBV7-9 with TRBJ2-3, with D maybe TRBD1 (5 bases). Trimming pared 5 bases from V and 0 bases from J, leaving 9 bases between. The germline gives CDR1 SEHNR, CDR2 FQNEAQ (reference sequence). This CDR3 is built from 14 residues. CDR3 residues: CASSKGRSTDTQYF. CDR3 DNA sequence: TGTGCCAGCAGCAAGGGGCGTAGCACAGATACGCAGTATTTT.

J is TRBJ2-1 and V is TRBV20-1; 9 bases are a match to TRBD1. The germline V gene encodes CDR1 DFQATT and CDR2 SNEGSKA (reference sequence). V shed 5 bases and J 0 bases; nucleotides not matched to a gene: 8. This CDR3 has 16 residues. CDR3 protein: CSALDRGGSSYNEQFF. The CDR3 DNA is TGCAGTGCTTTGGACAGGGGCGGGAGCTCCTACAATGAGCAGTTCTTC.

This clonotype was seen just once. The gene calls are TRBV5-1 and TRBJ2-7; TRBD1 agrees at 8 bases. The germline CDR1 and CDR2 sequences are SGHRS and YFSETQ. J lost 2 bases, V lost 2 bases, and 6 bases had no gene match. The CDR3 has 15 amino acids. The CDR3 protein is CASSFFTGGTYEQYF. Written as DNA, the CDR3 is TGCGCCAGCAGCTTCTTCACAGGGGGTACCTACGAGCAGTACTTC.

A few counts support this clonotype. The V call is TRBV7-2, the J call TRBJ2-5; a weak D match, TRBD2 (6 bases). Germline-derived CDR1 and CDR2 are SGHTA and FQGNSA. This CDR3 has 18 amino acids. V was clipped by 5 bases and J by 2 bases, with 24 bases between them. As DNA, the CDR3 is TGTGCCAGCAGCCGTAGCTCCAAGTCCGGGAGCCTACAAGAGACCCAGTACTTC. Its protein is CASSRSSKSGSLQETQYF.

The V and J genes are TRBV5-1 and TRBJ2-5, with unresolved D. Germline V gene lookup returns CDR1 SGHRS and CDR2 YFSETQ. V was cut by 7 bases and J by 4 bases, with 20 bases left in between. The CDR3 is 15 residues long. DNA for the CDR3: TGCGCCAGCGGTCCAGGCGGCGAGCTAGGAGAGACCCAGTACTTC. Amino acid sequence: CASGPGGELGETQYF.

CDR3 amino acids: CASSWTSGKETQYF. The CDR3 DNA sequence: TGTGCCAGCAGCTGGACTAGCGGGAAAGAGACCCAGTACTTC. This chain connects TRBV7-2 to TRBJ2-5; 12 positions match TRBD2. Germline V gives CDR1 SGHTA, CDR2 FQGNSA. This CDR3 has 14 residues. V gave up 4 bases and J gave up 3 bases; unmatched junction bases: 0. Looking up the rest from reference TRBV7-2 and TRBJ2-5 gives the full variable domain: GAGVSQSPSNKVTEKGKDVELRCDPISGHTALYWYRQSLGQGLEFLIYFQGNSAPDKSGLPSDRFSAERTGGSVSTLTIQRTQQEDSAVYLCASSWTSGKETQYFGPGTRLLVL.

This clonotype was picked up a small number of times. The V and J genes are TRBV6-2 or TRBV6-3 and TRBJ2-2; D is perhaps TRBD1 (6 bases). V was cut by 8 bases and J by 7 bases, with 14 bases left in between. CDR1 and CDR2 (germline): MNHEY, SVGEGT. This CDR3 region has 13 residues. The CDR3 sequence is CASLIQGNGELFF. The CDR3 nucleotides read TGTGCCAGCCTTATCCAGGGGAACGGGGAGCTGTTTTTT.

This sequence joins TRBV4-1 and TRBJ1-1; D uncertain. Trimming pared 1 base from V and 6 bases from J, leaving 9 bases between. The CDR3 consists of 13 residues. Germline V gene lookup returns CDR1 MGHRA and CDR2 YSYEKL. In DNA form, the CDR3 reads TGCGCCAGCAGCCAAGTGAGGTTTTCTGAAGCTTTCTTT. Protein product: CASSQVRFSEAFF.

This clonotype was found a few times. CDR3 region: CASKPSADTQYF. In DNA, the CDR3 is TGTGCCAGCAAACCCAGCGCAGATACGCAGTATTTT. J is TRBJ2-3 and V is TRBV6-1; D is undetermined. The germline CDR1 and CDR2 sequences are MNHNS and SASEGT. The CDR3 runs to 12 residues. Trimming took 7 bases from V and 4 from J, leaving 9 bases between them.

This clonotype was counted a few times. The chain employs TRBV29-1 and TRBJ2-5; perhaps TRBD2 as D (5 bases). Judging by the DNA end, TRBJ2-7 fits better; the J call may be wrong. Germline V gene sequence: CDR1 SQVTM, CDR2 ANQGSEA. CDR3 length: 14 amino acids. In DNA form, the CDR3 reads TGCAGCGTGGTACGGGATTCAAGGCCCTACGAGCAGTACTTC. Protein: CSVVRDSRPYEQYF.

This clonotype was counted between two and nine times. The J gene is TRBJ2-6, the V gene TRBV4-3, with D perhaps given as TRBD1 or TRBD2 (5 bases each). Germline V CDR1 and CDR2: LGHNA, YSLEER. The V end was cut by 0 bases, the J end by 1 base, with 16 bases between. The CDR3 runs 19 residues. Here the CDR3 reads CASSQEHSGTSSGANVLTF. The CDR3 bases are TGCGCCAGCAGCCAAGAGCATTCCGGGACCTCGTCTGGGGCCAACGTCCTGACTTTC.

CDR3 nucleotides: TGTGCCAGCAGTGGTTTTGGGGGCGGGGGCTTCTATGAGCAGTTCTTC. The encoded protein is CASSGFGGGGFYEQFF. This rearrangement joins TRBV2 to TRBJ2-1, with D perhaps matching TRBD2 (7 bases). The V gene lost 4 bases and the J gene lost 8 bases, with 21 bases spanning the gap. Per germline, CDR1 SNHLY and CDR2 FYNNEI. This CDR3 is 16 amino acids long.

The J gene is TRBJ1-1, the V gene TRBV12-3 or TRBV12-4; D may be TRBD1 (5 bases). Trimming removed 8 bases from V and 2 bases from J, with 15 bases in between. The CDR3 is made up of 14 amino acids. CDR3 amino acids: CASVSGPRNTEAFF. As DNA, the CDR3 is TGTGCCAGCGTTTCGGGACCGCGCAACACTGAAGCTTTCTTT.

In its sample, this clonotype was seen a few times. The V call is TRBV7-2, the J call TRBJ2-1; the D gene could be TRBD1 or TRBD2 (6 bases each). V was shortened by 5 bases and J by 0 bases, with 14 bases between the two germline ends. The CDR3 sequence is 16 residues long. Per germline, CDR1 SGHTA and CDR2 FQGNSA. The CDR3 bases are TGTGCCAGCAGCAGTACCCGGGGGCCCTCCTACAATGAGCAGTTCTTC. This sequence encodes CASSSTRGPSYNEQFF.

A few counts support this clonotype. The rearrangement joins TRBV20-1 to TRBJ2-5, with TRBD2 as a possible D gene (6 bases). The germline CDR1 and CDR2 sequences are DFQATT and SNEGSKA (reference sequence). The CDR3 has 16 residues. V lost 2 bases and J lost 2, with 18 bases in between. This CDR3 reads CSARNPLGRRQETQYF. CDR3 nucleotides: TGCAGTGCTAGAAATCCTCTAGGGAGGAGACAAGAGACCCAGTACTTC.